This T cell receptor beta chain appears in the sequencing data of a study of blood T cell repertoires in COVID-19. Data came from immunoSEQ multiplex PCR; TCRdb stores just in-frame clones and leaves some out. The sample comprises nearly 350,000 clones, around nine tenths of which are singletons, and more than 3% rests with the top ten. V lost 4 bases, J lost 6 bases, and 4 bases stayed unmatched. CDR3 length: 14 amino acids. Per germline, CDR1 LGHDT and CDR2 YNNKEL (reference sequence). A single count supports this clone. Sequencing was performed on peripheral blood. This chain connects TRBV3-1 (or the pseudogene TRBV3-2) to TRBJ2-5; 11 bases match TRBD1. The source is a woman between 18 and 29 years old who had recovered from COVID-19. CDR3 in DNA: TGTGCCAGCAGCCCCCGGGACAGGGGGAAGACCCAGTACTTC. Residues: CASSPRDRGKTQYF.